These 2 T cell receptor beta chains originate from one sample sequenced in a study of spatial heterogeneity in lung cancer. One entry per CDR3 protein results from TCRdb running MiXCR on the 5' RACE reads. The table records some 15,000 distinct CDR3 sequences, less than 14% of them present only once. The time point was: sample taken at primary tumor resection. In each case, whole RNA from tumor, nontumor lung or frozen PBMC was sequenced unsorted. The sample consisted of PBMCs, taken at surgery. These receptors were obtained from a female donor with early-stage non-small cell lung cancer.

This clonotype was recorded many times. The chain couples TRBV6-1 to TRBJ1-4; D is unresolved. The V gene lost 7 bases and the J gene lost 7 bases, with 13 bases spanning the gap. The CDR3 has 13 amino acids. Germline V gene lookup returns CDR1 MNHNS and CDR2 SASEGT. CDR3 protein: CASTQVRGEKLFF. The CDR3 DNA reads TGTGCCAGCACACAAGTACGAGGTGAAAAACTGTTTTTT.

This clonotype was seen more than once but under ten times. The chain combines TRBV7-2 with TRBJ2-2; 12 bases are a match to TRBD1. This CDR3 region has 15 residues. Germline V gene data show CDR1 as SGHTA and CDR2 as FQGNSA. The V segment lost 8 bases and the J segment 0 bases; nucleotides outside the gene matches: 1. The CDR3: CASGTGGANTGELFF. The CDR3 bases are TGTGCCAGCGGGACAGGGGGCGCGAACACCGGGGAGCTGTTTTTT.